This is a list of T cell receptor beta chains from one sample in a study of T cells after yellow fever vaccination. TCRdb re-called the 5' RACE reads through MiXCR, storing one row per CDR3 protein. The sample contains about 310,000 distinct CDR3 sequences, roughly 3.5% of which appear only once. The sequenced sample was PBMCs, obtained on the day of the yellow fever booster vaccination. These receptors all come from a man in his late teens or twenties who received the YFV17D yellow fever vaccine. Each CDR3 is given with its conserved first and last residue. Each record gives: D gene, clone size, V gene, J gene, CDR3 protein, CDR3 DNA. A D gene is named only where the DNA matches it firmly. Clone size is not always given. Where it is, it says once, few, many or a class for expanded clones.

NA	few	TRBV12-3/TRBV12-4	TRBJ1-1	CASTPVNRGTEAFF	TGTGCCAGCACCCCCGTCAATCGGGGCACTGAAGCTTTCTTT
NA	few	TRBV6-5	TRBJ1-2	CASRKSPGLGYTF	TGTGCCAGCAGGAAATCACCGGGTCTGGGCTACACCTTC
NA	NA	TRBV12-3/TRBV12-4	TRBJ1-3	CASSLWPGRYSGNTIYF	TGTGCCAGCAGTTTATGGCCAGGCCGCTACTCTGGAAACACCATATATTTT
NA	NA	TRBV7-2	TRBJ1-1	CASSLDIRGTEAFF	TGTGCCAGCAGCTTAGATATTCGGGGAACTGAAGCTTTCTTT
NA	many	TRBV4-1	TRBJ2-2	CASSEQGSNTGELFF	TGCGCCAGCAGCGAACAGGGTTCGAACACCGGGGAGCTGTTTTTT
TRBD1	NA	TRBV9	TRBJ1-2	CASSVLTGDYGYTF	TGTGCCAGCAGCGTCCTTACAGGGGATTACGGCTACACCTTC
NA	NA	TRBV19	TRBJ1-1	CASSSGVLAEAFF	TGTGCCAGTAGTTCGGGGGTATTGGCTGAAGCTTTCTTT
TRBD2	few	TRBV20-1	TRBJ2-3	CSTVRGRGTQYF	TGCAGTACCGTACGGGGGAGGGGTACGCAGTATTTT
NA	many	TRBV7-2	TRBJ1-2	CASRGTRWVDGYTF	TGTGCCAGCAGGGGTACCCGGTGGGTTGATGGCTACACCTTC
NA	many	TRBV7-2	TRBJ2-7	CASSRLPHYEQYF	TGTGCCAGCAGCCGACTCCCCCACTACGAGCAGTACTTC
NA	many	TRBV5-1	TRBJ2-1	CASSLGGAWNEQFF	TGCGCCAGCAGCTTGGGAGGGGCTTGGAATGAGCAGTTCTTC
TRBD1	many	TRBV2	TRBJ1-2	CANPRPGGGYTF	TGTGCCAATCCTCGGCCAGGGGGCGGCTACACCTTC
NA	NA	TRBV4-1	TRBJ2-1	CASSQLGRGYNEQFF	TGCGCCAGCAGCCAGCTTGGTAGGGGGTACAATGAGCAGTTCTTC
TRBD2	many	TRBV4-3	TRBJ2-5	CASSQEWLAGAGETQYF	TGCGCCAGCAGCCAAGAATGGCTAGCGGGGGCGGGAGAGACCCAGTACTTC
NA	many	TRBV7-8	TRBJ1-2	CASSSSGGDGYTF	TGTGCCAGCAGCTCCTCCGGGGGCGATGGCTACACCTTC
NA	many	TRBV4-3	TRBJ1-2	CASSQLTYPRVSGYTF	TGCGCCAGCAGCCAACTGACCTACCCCCGTGTATCCGGCTACACCTTC
TRBD1	many	TRBV6-6	TRBJ1-6	CASSYEGTDNSPLHF	TGTGCCAGCAGTTACGAAGGGACAGATAATTCACCCCTCCACTTT
NA	many	TRBV4-2	TRBJ2-5	CASSQEGRLAETQYF	TGTGCCAGCAGCCAAGAAGGGAGGCTAGCGGAGACCCAGTACTTC
TRBD2	many	TRBV9	TRBJ2-3	CASSVRTSGGLSTDTQYF	TGTGCCAGCAGCGTTAGGACTAGCGGGGGTCTCAGCACAGATACGCAGTATTTT
TRBD2	NA	TRBV3-1	TRBJ2-1	CASSQVSGGYYNEQFF	TGTGCCAGCAGCCAAGTCAGCGGGGGGTATTACAATGAGCAGTTCTTC
TRBD1	NA	TRBV29-1	TRBJ2-3	CSVEDRGRMTDTQYF	TGCAGCGTAGAAGACAGGGGGCGGATGACAGATACGCAGTATTTT
NA	many	TRBV27	TRBJ1-1	CASIKEGPGTEAFF	TGTGCCAGCATCAAGGAGGGACCAGGCACTGAAGCTTTCTTT
NA	many	TRBV4-3	TRBJ1-2	CASSQDWGVNYGYTF	TGCGCCAGCAGCCAAGATTGGGGGGTTAACTATGGCTACACCTTC
TRBD1	few	TRBV19	TRBJ2-7	CASSYNRDSSYEQYF	TGTGCCAGTAGTTACAACCGGGACAGTTCCTACGAGCAGTACTTC
NA	few	TRBV4-2	TRBJ2-3	CASSRELGAGTDTQYF	TGTGCCAGCAGCCGAGAACTAGGGGCGGGCACAGATACGCAGTATTTT
TRBD1	many	TRBV7-9	TRBJ2-7	CASSPRTGESSYEQYF	TGTGCCAGCAGCCCACGGACAGGGGAGAGCTCCTACGAGCAGTACTTC
TRBD2	few	TRBV12-3/TRBV12-4	TRBJ2-5	CASSSGTKSETQYF	TGTGCCAGCAGTTCTGGGACTAAGTCGGAGACCCAGTACTTC
NA	many	TRBV5-1	TRBJ2-3	CASSLSPTASTDTQYF	TGCGCCAGCAGCTTGTCCCCCACTGCGAGCACAGATACGCAGTATTTT
NA	NA	TRBV7-8	TRBJ2-3	CASSPEGRGDTQYF	TGTGCCAGCAGCCCCGAGGGTCGCGGGGATACGCAGTATTTT
NA	few	TRBV6-2/TRBV6-3	TRBJ1-2	CASSYPGSLGYTF	TGTGCCAGCAGTTACCCCGGGTCTTTGGGCTACACCTTC
TRBD2	few	TRBV7-3	TRBJ2-1	CASSSTGGPTLEQFF	TGTGCCAGCAGCTCAACGGGGGGGCCTACACTAGAGCAGTTCTTC
TRBD1	NA	TRBV11-2	TRBJ1-2	CASSLAQGAWEGYTF	TGTGCCAGCAGCTTAGCCCAGGGGGCGTGGGAGGGCTACACCTTC
TRBD1	NA	TRBV11-2	TRBJ2-2	CASGSRGRFAGELFF	TGTGCCAGCGGGAGCAGGGGGCGCTTTGCCGGGGAGCTGTTTTTT
NA	many	TRBV7-2	TRBJ2-3	CASSPQSTDTQYF	TGTGCCAGCAGCCCCCAGAGCACAGATACGCAGTATTTT
NA	many	TRBV12-3/TRBV12-4	TRBJ2-2	CASSQSPGGELFF	TGTGCCAGCAGCCAGAGTCCGGGCGGGGAGCTGTTTTTT
NA	few	TRBV5-5	TRBJ2-3	CASSLAALADTQYF	TGTGCCAGCAGCCTCGCGGCGCTTGCAGATACGCAGTATTTT
NA	few	TRBV28	TRBJ2-3	CASSLWSGLRGSQYF	TGTGCCAGCAGTTTATGGTCCGGTCTTCGCGGGTCGCAGTATTTT